Listed below are T cell receptor beta chains from one sample, sequenced in a study of blood T cell repertoires in COVID-19. The protocol was immunoSEQ multiplex PCR, while the TCRdb copy is restricted to in-frame clones and leaves out a portion. The sample records hundreds of thousands of clones, about four fifths being singletons. The material sequenced was PBMCs or T cells enriched from blood (not recorded which). The receptors were sampled from a man aged 35 to 55 who had been exposed to COVID-19. CDR3s include the opening cysteine and the closing phenylalanine or tryptophan. Fields, in order: clone size, D gene, J gene, V gene, CDR3 DNA, CDR3 protein. D genes are given only for firm matches. The size of a clone is reported for some rows only, either as once, few or many, or as a class for expanded clones.

abundance: .; d_gene: TRBD1; j_gene: TRBJ1-5; v_gene: TRBV30; CDR3nt: TGTGCCTGGAGCCCAGGGGGGAGCAATCAGCCCCAGCATTTT; CDR3aa: CAWSPGGSNQPQHF
abundance: few; d_gene: TRBD1; j_gene: TRBJ1-4; v_gene: TRBV29-1; CDR3nt: TGCAGCGGCGGACAGGGACGGCGTGAAAAACTGTTTTTT; CDR3aa: CSGGQGRREKLFF
abundance: .; d_gene: TRBD2; j_gene: TRBJ2-1; v_gene: TRBV2; CDR3nt: TGTGCCAGCAGGATAAAGACTAGCGGTGAGCAGTTCTTC; CDR3aa: CASRIKTSGEQFF
abundance: .; d_gene: .; j_gene: TRBJ2-7; v_gene: TRBV7-9; CDR3nt: TGTGCCAGCAGCTTATCAAACTCCGCAGGGTACGAGCAGTACTTC; CDR3aa: CASSLSNSAGYEQYF
abundance: .; d_gene: .; j_gene: TRBJ2-2; v_gene: TRBV12-5; CDR3nt: TGTGCTAGTGGTCCCTTAAGCGGTACCGCTGGCGGGGAGCTGTTTTTT; CDR3aa: CASGPLSGTAGGELFF
abundance: .; d_gene: .; j_gene: TRBJ2-7; v_gene: TRBV21-1; CDR3nt: TGTGCCAGCAGCGTGAGGGGGCCGGAGACCTACGAGCAGTACTTC; CDR3aa: CASSVRGPETYEQYF
abundance: .; d_gene: TRBD2; j_gene: TRBJ2-1; v_gene: TRBV10-3; CDR3nt: TGTGCCATCAGGGGCCGACTAGCGGGAGATAATGAGCAGTTCTTC; CDR3aa: CAIRGRLAGDNEQFF
abundance: .; d_gene: .; j_gene: TRBJ1-4; v_gene: TRBV11-3; CDR3nt: TGTGCCAGCAGCTTTCAGGGAGGGGAAAAACTGTTTTTT; CDR3aa: CASSFQGGEKLFF
abundance: .; d_gene: TRBD1; j_gene: TRBJ1-5; v_gene: TRBV2; CDR3nt: TGTGCCAGCAGACCGGGACAGGGGAGTAGGAAGGGGAATCAGCCCCAGCATTTT; CDR3aa: CASRPGQGSRKGNQPQHF
abundance: few; d_gene: TRBD1; j_gene: TRBJ1-2; v_gene: TRBV7-9; CDR3nt: TGTGCCAGCAGCCAAAGTACAGGGGGCTTCTATGGCTACACCTTC; CDR3aa: CASSQSTGGFYGYTF
abundance: .; d_gene: TRBD1; j_gene: TRBJ1-2; v_gene: TRBV10-3; CDR3nt: TGTGCCATCGCCGGGACAGGGGAGTCCGGCTACACCTTC; CDR3aa: CAIAGTGESGYTF
abundance: .; d_gene: .; j_gene: TRBJ2-7; v_gene: TRBV7-3; CDR3nt: TGTGCCAGCAGCTTAACGGAGAACTACGAGCAGTACTTC; CDR3aa: CASSLTENYEQYF
abundance: .; d_gene: .; j_gene: TRBJ1-2; v_gene: TRBV29-1; CDR3nt: TGCAGCGCACTCATCCCCGGGGGCTATGGCTACACCTTC; CDR3aa: CSALIPGGYGYTF
abundance: many; d_gene: TRBD2; j_gene: TRBJ2-5; v_gene: TRBV6-6; CDR3nt: TGTGCCAGCAGTCTAGAAGCGGGAGTGGGGTGGAGGGAGACCCAGTACTTC; CDR3aa: CASSLEAGVGWRETQYF
abundance: .; d_gene: .; j_gene: TRBJ2-7; v_gene: TRBV11-2; CDR3nt: TGTGCCAGCAGCGATAGAGCGGTATCCTACGAGCAGTACTTC; CDR3aa: CASSDRAVSYEQYF
abundance: .; d_gene: .; j_gene: TRBJ2-1; v_gene: TRBV25-1; CDR3nt: TGTGCCAGCAGTGAATTATGGCACGGAGATGAGCAGTTCTTC; CDR3aa: CASSELWHGDEQFF
abundance: .; d_gene: .; j_gene: TRBJ1-3; v_gene: TRBV3-1/TRBV3-2; CDR3nt: TGTGCCAGCAGCGATGACTTCACCTCTGGAAACACCATATATTTT; CDR3aa: CASSDDFTSGNTIYF
abundance: once; d_gene: .; j_gene: TRBJ2-4; v_gene: TRBV3-1/TRBV3-2; CDR3nt: TGTGCCAGCAGCAAACTAAGGGCTAGCACCAACCCGGGCATTCAGTACTTC; CDR3aa: CASSKLRASTNPGIQYF
abundance: few; d_gene: .; j_gene: TRBJ1-6; v_gene: TRBV7-6; CDR3nt: TGTGCCAGCAAATTCCGGGACAACTATAATTCACCCCTCCACTTT; CDR3aa: CASKFRDNYNSPLHF
abundance: .; d_gene: .; j_gene: TRBJ1-2; v_gene: TRBV3-1/TRBV3-2; CDR3nt: TGTGCCAGCAGCCTCCTAGGCGAGAATAACTATGGCTACACCTTC; CDR3aa: CASSLLGENNYGYTF
abundance: once; d_gene: TRBD1; j_gene: TRBJ1-4; v_gene: TRBV20-1; CDR3nt: TGCAGTGCTAGCAGGGGGAAACTGTTTTTT; CDR3aa: CSASRGKLFF
abundance: once; d_gene: .; j_gene: TRBJ1-6; v_gene: TRBV19; CDR3nt: TGTGCCAGTAGTAACGACTGGGGTTTGGGGAGCTCACCCCTCCACTTT; CDR3aa: CASSNDWGLGSSPLHF
abundance: .; d_gene: .; j_gene: TRBJ1-2; v_gene: TRBV18; CDR3nt: TGTGCCAGCTCACCAGAGGGGACACAACACACCTTC; CDR3aa: CASSPEGTQHTF
abundance: once; d_gene: TRBD2; j_gene: TRBJ2-1; v_gene: TRBV24-1; CDR3nt: TGTGCCACCAGTGTTTACGGGACTAGCGGCAATGAGCAGTTCTTC; CDR3aa: CATSVYGTSGNEQFF
abundance: .; d_gene: TRBD1; j_gene: TRBJ2-5; v_gene: TRBV30; CDR3nt: TGTGCCTGGAGTCTTACAGGGGGCGTAGAGACCCAGTACTTC; CDR3aa: CAWSLTGGVETQYF
abundance: many; d_gene: TRBD2; j_gene: TRBJ2-7; v_gene: TRBV5-1; CDR3nt: TGCGCCAGCGGACCGAGTTCAAGCGGGAGTGGTCGGCAGTACTTC; CDR3aa: CASGPSSSGSGRQYF
abundance: .; d_gene: .; j_gene: TRBJ2-5; v_gene: TRBV19; CDR3nt: TGTGCCAGTAGTGTTAAAGACAGCCAAGAGACCCAGTACTTC; CDR3aa: CASSVKDSQETQYF
abundance: once; d_gene: .; j_gene: TRBJ1-1; v_gene: TRBV30; CDR3nt: TGTGCCTGGACAAAGGGGGTGAACACTGAAGCTTTCTTT; CDR3aa: CAWTKGVNTEAFF
abundance: .; d_gene: .; j_gene: TRBJ1-2; v_gene: TRBV30; CDR3nt: TGTGCCTGGAGTCTTTATAGGGGGACCTATGGCTACACCTTC; CDR3aa: CAWSLYRGTYGYTF
abundance: .; d_gene: TRBD1; j_gene: TRBJ1-2; v_gene: TRBV7-9; CDR3nt: TGTGCCAGCAGCCACCAGGGACAGGGTGGTTATGGCTACACCTTC; CDR3aa: CASSHQGQGGYGYTF
abundance: .; d_gene: .; j_gene: TRBJ2-2; v_gene: TRBV15; CDR3nt: TGTGCCACCAGCAGTGCGAGGCGCGTCGGGGAGCTGTTTTTT; CDR3aa: CATSSARRVGELFF
abundance: few; d_gene: TRBD1; j_gene: TRBJ2-7; v_gene: TRBV4-1; CDR3nt: TGCGCCAGCAGCCAAGATCGGGGCTTTCTGGGACAGGGTCGTTGCGAGCAGTACTTC; CDR3aa: CASSQDRGFLGQGRCEQYF
abundance: .; d_gene: .; j_gene: TRBJ2-2; v_gene: TRBV30; CDR3nt: TGTGCCTGGAGTGTAAGCGCGACTAGCACCGGGGAGCTGTTTTTT; CDR3aa: CAWSVSATSTGELFF
abundance: .; d_gene: .; j_gene: TRBJ2-7; v_gene: TRBV5-5; CDR3nt: TGTGCCAGCAGCCCCATTCATGGCGGGGACGAGCAGTACTTC; CDR3aa: CASSPIHGGDEQYF
abundance: .; d_gene: .; j_gene: TRBJ1-2; v_gene: TRBV5-6; CDR3nt: TGTGCCAGCAGCTTATTCCGGGGGGGAGCTAACTATGGCTACACCTTC; CDR3aa: CASSLFRGGANYGYTF
abundance: many; d_gene: TRBD2; j_gene: TRBJ2-1; v_gene: TRBV2; CDR3nt: TGTGCCAGCCGGACTAGCGGGAACAATGAGCAGTTCTTC; CDR3aa: CASRTSGNNEQFF
abundance: few; d_gene: .; j_gene: TRBJ2-4; v_gene: TRBV19; CDR3nt: TGTGCCAGTGAGGCCCGGCGAGACGTAGCCAAAAACATTCAGTACTTC; CDR3aa: CASEARRDVAKNIQYF
abundance: .; d_gene: .; j_gene: TRBJ2-7; v_gene: TRBV7-2; CDR3nt: TGTGCCAGCAGCTTTGAGGCGGGACGCGAGCAGTACTTC; CDR3aa: CASSFEAGREQYF
abundance: .; d_gene: TRBD1; j_gene: TRBJ1-5; v_gene: TRBV19; CDR3nt: TGTGCCAGTAGTATTGTTGGAGGGGGCAGGGGCAATCAGCCCCAGCATTTT; CDR3aa: CASSIVGGGRGNQPQHF
abundance: .; d_gene: .; j_gene: TRBJ2-7; v_gene: TRBV27; CDR3nt: TGTGCCAGCAGTTTACTAGGGGACGAGCAGTACTTC; CDR3aa: CASSLLGDEQYF
abundance: .; d_gene: .; j_gene: TRBJ1-1; v_gene: TRBV6-5; CDR3nt: TGTGCCAGCAGGGCATCGGGCACTGAAGCTTTCTTT; CDR3aa: CASRASGTEAFF
abundance: .; d_gene: TRBD2; j_gene: TRBJ2-1; v_gene: TRBV20-1; CDR3nt: TGCAGTGCTGGTGGACTAGCGGGCAATGAGCAGTTCTTC; CDR3aa: CSAGGLAGNEQFF
abundance: .; d_gene: .; j_gene: TRBJ2-7; v_gene: TRBV19; CDR3nt: TGTGCCAGTAGTATCGGCAGGGATAGTTACGAGCAGTACTTC; CDR3aa: CASSIGRDSYEQYF
abundance: .; d_gene: TRBD2; j_gene: TRBJ2-5; v_gene: TRBV6-5; CDR3nt: TGTGCCAGCAGTTCCGGACTAGCGGGAGCGGAGACCCAGTACTTC; CDR3aa: CASSSGLAGAETQYF
abundance: .; d_gene: TRBD2; j_gene: TRBJ2-3; v_gene: TRBV2; CDR3nt: TGTGCCAGCAGCCCCGGGCAGCGGGAGGGATCAGATACGCAGTATTTT; CDR3aa: CASSPGQREGSDTQYF
abundance: .; d_gene: .; j_gene: TRBJ2-7; v_gene: TRBV23-1; CDR3nt: TGCGCCAGCAACTTTCAACCGGGACAAAGAAGGAGCGAGCAGTACTTC; CDR3aa: CASNFQPGQRRSEQYF
abundance: .; d_gene: .; j_gene: TRBJ1-2; v_gene: TRBV30; CDR3nt: TGTGCCGAAACAGGAACTAACTATGGCTACACCTTC; CDR3aa: CAETGTNYGYTF
abundance: .; d_gene: .; j_gene: TRBJ2-2; v_gene: TRBV27; CDR3nt: TGTGCCAGCAGTTTGAGGGAAGCGGACACCGGGGAGCTGTTTTTT; CDR3aa: CASSLREADTGELFF
abundance: .; d_gene: TRBD1; j_gene: TRBJ1-4; v_gene: TRBV18; CDR3nt: TGTGCCAGCTCAAGTCGATTGGGACAGCTATACGAAAAACTGTTTTTT; CDR3aa: CASSSRLGQLYEKLFF
abundance: .; d_gene: TRBD1; j_gene: TRBJ1-2; v_gene: TRBV5-4; CDR3nt: TGTGCCAGCAGCTCTGATGTACAGGGGTGGGATGGCTACACCTTC; CDR3aa: CASSSDVQGWDGYTF